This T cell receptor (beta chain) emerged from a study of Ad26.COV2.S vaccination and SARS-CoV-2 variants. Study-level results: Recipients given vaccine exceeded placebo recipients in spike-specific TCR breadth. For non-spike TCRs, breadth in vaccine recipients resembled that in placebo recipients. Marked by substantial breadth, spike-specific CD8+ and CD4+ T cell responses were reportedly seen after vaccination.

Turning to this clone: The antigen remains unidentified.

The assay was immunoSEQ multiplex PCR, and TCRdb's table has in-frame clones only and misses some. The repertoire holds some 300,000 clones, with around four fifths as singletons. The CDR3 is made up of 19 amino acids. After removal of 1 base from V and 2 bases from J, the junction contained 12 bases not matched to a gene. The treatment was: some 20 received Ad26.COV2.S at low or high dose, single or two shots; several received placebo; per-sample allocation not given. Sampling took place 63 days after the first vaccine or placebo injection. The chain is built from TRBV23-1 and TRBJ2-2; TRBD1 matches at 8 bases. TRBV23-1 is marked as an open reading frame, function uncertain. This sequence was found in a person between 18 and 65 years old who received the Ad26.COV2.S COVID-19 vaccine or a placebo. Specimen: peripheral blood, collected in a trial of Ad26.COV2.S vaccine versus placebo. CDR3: CASSQFNRTGNENTGELFF. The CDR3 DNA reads TGCGCCAGCAGTCAATTTAATCGGACAGGGAATGAAAACACCGGGGAGCTGTTTTTT.